The 5 T cell receptor beta chains presented below share a single source sample, sequenced in a study of T cell responses to AZD1222 COVID-19 vaccine. Assay: immunoSEQ multiplex PCR; the TCRdb copy retains only in-frame clones and omits some. This sample carries 90,000 to 110,000 clones, about 88% of them seen once, and the ten largest clones take over 15%. Source: peripheral blood, taken on day 0 of AZD1222 vaccination. These receptors were obtained from an adult in good health.

This chain uses TRBV13 with TRBJ2-2, with TRBD1 matching 12 bases. Trimming took 5 bases from V and 5 from J; bases not matched to a gene: 9. Germline assignment: CDR1 PRHDT and CDR2 FYEKMQ (reference sequence). The CDR3 sequence is 17 residues long. CDR3 loop: CASSQRDRGLRTGELFF. The CDR3 DNA reads TGTGCCAGCAGCCAACGGGACAGGGGGCTCAGGACCGGGGAGCTGTTTTTT.

This chain uses TRBV20-1 with TRBJ2-3, with TRBD1 as a possible D gene (6 bases). V was trimmed by 3 bases and J by 2 bases, leaving 12 bases between them. Germline lookup yields CDR1 DFQATT and CDR2 SNEGSKA (reference sequence). This CDR3 is built from 14 residues. The DNA for the CDR3 is TGCAGTGCTAGTAGACAGGCCAACACAGATACGCAGTATTTT. This encodes CSASRQANTDTQYF.

The rearrangement joins TRBV28 to TRBJ1-1; D might be TRBD1 (5 bases). Between the trimmed V and J ends, which lost 2 bases and 4 bases, there was a span of 20 bases. The germline V gene has CDR1 MDHEN and CDR2 SYDVKM. The CDR3 spans 17 residues. The CDR3: CASSLRGFGGRGTEAFF. The CDR3 DNA reads TGTGCCAGCAGTTTAAGGGGTTTTGGTGGCCGTGGCACTGAAGCTTTCTTT.

This clone has just one count. V usage is TRBV5-1 and J usage is TRBJ2-2; 10 nucleotides agree with TRBD2. Germline V gene lookup returns CDR1 SGHRS and CDR2 YFSETQ. The ends lost 3 bases at V and 0 bases at J; junction bases unmatched: 2. This CDR3 contains 16 residues. The CDR3 reads CASSSGLATNTGELFF. In DNA, the CDR3 is TGCGCCAGCAGCTCGGGACTAGCGACGAACACCGGGGAGCTGTTTTTT. The complete variable domain, with remaining parts taken from reference TRBV5-1 and TRBJ2-2, reads KAGVTQTPRYLIKTRGQQVTLSCSPISGHRSVSWYQQTPGQGLQFLFEYFSETQRNKGNFPGRFSGRQFSNSRSEMNVSTLELGDSALYLCASSSGLATNTGELFFGEGSRLTVL.

The chain links TRBV21-1 to TRBJ1-2; the table names TRBD1, a call not compared with the DNA. TRBV21-1 is tagged as a pseudogene. This CDR3 has 16 residues. The CDR3 loop reads CASRVPPGQSNYGYTF. CDR3 coding DNA: TGTGCCAGCCGCGTTCCGCCGGGACAGTCTAACTATGGCTACACCTTC.